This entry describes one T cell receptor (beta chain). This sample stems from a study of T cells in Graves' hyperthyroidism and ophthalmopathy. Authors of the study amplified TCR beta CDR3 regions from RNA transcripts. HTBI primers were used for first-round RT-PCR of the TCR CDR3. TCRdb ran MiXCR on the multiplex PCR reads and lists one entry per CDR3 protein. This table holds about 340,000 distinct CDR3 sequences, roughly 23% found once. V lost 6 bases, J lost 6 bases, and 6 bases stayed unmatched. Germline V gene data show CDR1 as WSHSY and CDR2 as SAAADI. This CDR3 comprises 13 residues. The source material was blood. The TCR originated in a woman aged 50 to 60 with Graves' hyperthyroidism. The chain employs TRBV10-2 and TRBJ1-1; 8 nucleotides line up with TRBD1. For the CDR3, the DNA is TGCGCCAGCAGCCGGGACAGGCAAGCTGAAGCTTTCTTT. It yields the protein CASSRDRQAEAFF.